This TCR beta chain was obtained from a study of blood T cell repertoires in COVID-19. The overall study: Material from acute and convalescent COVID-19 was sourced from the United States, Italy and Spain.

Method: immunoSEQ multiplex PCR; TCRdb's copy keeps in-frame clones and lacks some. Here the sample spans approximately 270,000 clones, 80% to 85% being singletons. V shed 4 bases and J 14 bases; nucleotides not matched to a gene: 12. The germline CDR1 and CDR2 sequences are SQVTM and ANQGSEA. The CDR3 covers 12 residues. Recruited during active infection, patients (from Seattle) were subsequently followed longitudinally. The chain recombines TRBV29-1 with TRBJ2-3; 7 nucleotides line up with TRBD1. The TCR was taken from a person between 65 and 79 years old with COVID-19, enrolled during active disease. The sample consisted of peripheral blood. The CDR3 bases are TGCAGCGTTGCACCGAACAGGGGCCCTACGTATTTT. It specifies CSVAPNRGPTYF.